The present TCR beta chain was sequenced within a study of T-cell memory formation after mild COVID-19. Study in general: Largely donor-specific TCR clusters were found.

Trimming shortened V by 0 bases and J by 1 base, and 5 bases separated the two germline ends. Germline V gives CDR1 SGHRS, CDR2 YFSETQ. This CDR3 region has 14 residues. TCRdb used MiXCR to reprocess the 5' RACE reads, holding one entry per CDR3 protein. The repertoire includes 380,000 or so distinct CDR3 sequences, roughly 13% of them detected once, and about 20% sits in the top ten. Study-level findings and limits: Cross-reactive memory apparently joined, as some responding clones appeared in pre-infection memory. Contracting CD4+ clones lay largely in CM and EM, with CD8+ ones residing in EMRA.

This clonotype was counted ten times or more. Its antigen is as yet unknown. The source is a man between 18 and 35 years old who had mild COVID-19 (a few samples of this study predate the infection). Cell type and time point are not known. Sequenced: PBMCs or a T cell subset sorted from them (not recorded which). The chain couples TRBV5-1 to TRBJ2-4; a weak D match, TRBD1 (5 bases). The CDR3 DNA is TGCGCCAGCAGCTTGGCAGGGGCCAAAAACATTCAGTACTTC. It codes for CASSLAGAKNIQYF.